This is a list of T cell receptor beta chains from one sample in a study of PD-L1 blockade in urothelial cancer. Sequencing used immunoSEQ multiplex PCR; TCRdb keeps in-frame clones, though not all of them. The table has 20,000 to 25,000 clones, around 90% seen once. The specimen comprised PBMCs, sampled around atezolizumab (anti-PD-L1) treatment. These receptors all come from a woman aged 55-69 years with urothelial cancer. Each CDR3 is given with its conserved first and last residue. Each record gives: J gene, V gene, clone size, D gene, CDR3 protein, CDR3 DNA. A D gene is named only where the DNA matches it firmly. Rows may omit the clone size; those that give it use once, few, many or a size class.

j_call: TRBJ2-2
v_call: TRBV6-1
clone_size: .
d_call: TRBD1
cdr3_aa: CASSEARTGGGTGELFF
cdr3_nt: TGTGCCAGCAGTGAAGCTCGGACAGGGGGCGGCACCGGGGAGCTGTTTTTT

j_call: TRBJ2-3
v_call: TRBV5-8
clone_size: .
d_call: TRBD1
cdr3_aa: CASSLALTGPTDTQYF
cdr3_nt: TGTGCCAGCAGCTTGGCGTTGACAGGGCCGACAGATACGCAGTATTTT

j_call: TRBJ2-2
v_call: TRBV4-2
clone_size: .
d_call: .
cdr3_aa: CASSQDSPAVANTGELFF
cdr3_nt: TGTGCCAGCAGCCAAGATAGCCCGGCGGTCGCGAACACCGGGGAGCTGTTTTTT

j_call: TRBJ2-7
v_call: TRBV27
clone_size: .
d_call: .
cdr3_aa: CASSSREGYEQYF
cdr3_nt: TGTGCCAGCAGCTCGCGCGAGGGCTACGAGCAGTACTTC

j_call: TRBJ2-1
v_call: TRBV7-6
clone_size: .
d_call: TRBD2
cdr3_aa: CASGTSLYNEQFF
cdr3_nt: TGTGCCAGTGGGACTAGCCTATACAATGAGCAGTTCTTC

j_call: TRBJ2-7
v_call: TRBV7-2
clone_size: .
d_call: .
cdr3_aa: CASGQGRSYEQYF
cdr3_nt: TGTGCCAGCGGCCAGGGAAGGTCCTACGAGCAGTACTTC

j_call: TRBJ2-5
v_call: TRBV11-2
clone_size: once
d_call: TRBD1
cdr3_aa: CASSLEGGLSQETQYF
cdr3_nt: TGTGCCAGCAGCTTAGAAGGGGGCTTGTCACAAGAGACCCAGTACTTC

j_call: TRBJ2-1
v_call: TRBV7-2
clone_size: once
d_call: TRBD2
cdr3_aa: CASSLVSGRGGNEQFF
cdr3_nt: TGTGCCAGCAGCTTGGTTAGCGGGCGGGGTGGGAATGAGCAGTTCTTC

j_call: TRBJ1-4
v_call: TRBV4-1
clone_size: once
d_call: TRBD1
cdr3_aa: CASRRTPGQGAIDEKLFF
cdr3_nt: TGCGCCAGCAGACGAACCCCGGGACAGGGGGCGATCGATGAAAAACTGTTTTTT

j_call: TRBJ2-7
v_call: TRBV6-5
clone_size: .
d_call: TRBD1
cdr3_aa: CASSYGQGAYEQYF
cdr3_nt: TGTGCCAGCAGTTACGGGCAGGGGGCGTACGAGCAGTACTTC

j_call: TRBJ1-2
v_call: TRBV6-1
clone_size: .
d_call: .
cdr3_aa: CASSEALTAYGYTF
cdr3_nt: TGTGCCAGCAGTGAAGCTTTGACAGCCTATGGCTACACCTTC

j_call: TRBJ2-2
v_call: TRBV2
clone_size: .
d_call: TRBD2
cdr3_aa: CASSSGTINTGELFF
cdr3_nt: TGTGCCAGCAGCTCCGGGACTATTAACACCGGGGAGCTGTTTTTT

j_call: TRBJ2-7
v_call: TRBV19
clone_size: .
d_call: TRBD1
cdr3_aa: CASSTGQGPYEQYF
cdr3_nt: TGTGCCAGTAGTACGGGACAGGGTCCCTACGAGCAGTACTTC

j_call: TRBJ2-4
v_call: TRBV7-2
clone_size: .
d_call: TRBD2
cdr3_aa: CASSLRAGGGVRNIQYF
cdr3_nt: TGTGCCAGCAGCTTACGAGCGGGAGGGGGAGTGAGGAACATTCAGTACTTC

j_call: TRBJ2-1
v_call: TRBV6-5
clone_size: once
d_call: TRBD2
cdr3_aa: CASSYGTSGFNEQFF
cdr3_nt: TGTGCCAGCAGTTACGGGACTAGCGGGTTTAATGAGCAGTTCTTC

j_call: TRBJ2-2
v_call: TRBV7-3
clone_size: .
d_call: TRBD2
cdr3_aa: CASSLSGTSAGELFF
cdr3_nt: TGTGCCAGCAGCTTATCCGGGACTAGCGCCGGGGAGCTGTTTTTT

j_call: TRBJ2-7
v_call: TRBV11-2
clone_size: .
d_call: TRBD2
cdr3_aa: CASSLRGTGTRGGEQYF
cdr3_nt: TGTGCCAGCAGCCTGAGGGGGACCGGGACTAGGGGAGGCGAGCAGTACTTC

j_call: TRBJ2-3
v_call: TRBV28
clone_size: few
d_call: .
cdr3_aa: CASSLPGLSTDTQYF
cdr3_nt: TGTGCCAGCAGTTTACCAGGGTTGAGCACAGATACGCAGTATTTT

j_call: TRBJ2-7
v_call: TRBV18
clone_size: .
d_call: .
cdr3_aa: CASSSSQGPDYEQYF
cdr3_nt: TGTGCCAGCTCGTCGAGCCAGGGGCCGGACTACGAGCAGTACTTC

j_call: TRBJ1-2
v_call: TRBV5-1
clone_size: .
d_call: TRBD1
cdr3_aa: CASSRDAGTGYGYTF
cdr3_nt: TGCGCCAGCAGTCGGGACGCCGGGACAGGGTATGGCTACACCTTC

j_call: TRBJ2-2
v_call: TRBV6-6
clone_size: once
d_call: .
cdr3_aa: CASRPATVSGTGELFF
cdr3_nt: TGTGCCAGCAGGCCCGCAACGGTTTCGGGCACCGGGGAGCTGTTTTTT

j_call: TRBJ2-2
v_call: TRBV9
clone_size: .
d_call: .
cdr3_aa: CASSGQRAVGELFF
cdr3_nt: TGTGCCAGCAGCGGACAGCGGGCAGTCGGGGAGCTGTTTTTT

j_call: TRBJ2-7
v_call: TRBV7-9
clone_size: .
d_call: .
cdr3_aa: CASSLGGSAYEQYF
cdr3_nt: TGTGCCAGCAGCTTAGGAGGGAGCGCCTACGAGCAGTACTTC

j_call: TRBJ2-7
v_call: TRBV5-6
clone_size: medium-sized
d_call: .
cdr3_aa: CASSPGPDHYEQYF
cdr3_nt: TGTGCCAGCAGCCCAGGGCCGGACCACTACGAGCAGTACTTC

j_call: TRBJ2-5
v_call: TRBV5-1
clone_size: .
d_call: TRBD2
cdr3_aa: CASKGGTSLIQETQYF
cdr3_nt: TGCGCCAGCAAGGGAGGGACTAGCCTTATACAAGAGACCCAGTACTTC

j_call: TRBJ2-1
v_call: TRBV27
clone_size: .
d_call: TRBD2
cdr3_aa: CASSPSGLAGGITYNEQFF
cdr3_nt: TGTGCCAGCAGTCCCTCCGGACTAGCGGGAGGGATAACCTACAATGAGCAGTTCTTC

j_call: TRBJ2-7
v_call: TRBV27
clone_size: .
d_call: TRBD1
cdr3_aa: CASSLGTGADEQYF
cdr3_nt: TGTGCCAGCAGTTTGGGGACAGGGGCGGACGAGCAGTACTTC

j_call: TRBJ1-5
v_call: TRBV27
clone_size: .
d_call: TRBD1
cdr3_aa: CASSPLGMTGLSNQPQHF
cdr3_nt: TGTGCCAGCAGTCCTCTAGGGATGACAGGGCTAAGCAATCAGCCCCAGCATTTT

j_call: TRBJ2-1
v_call: TRBV5-4
clone_size: .
d_call: .
cdr3_aa: CASSLDGTGAGYNEQFF
cdr3_nt: TGTGCCAGCAGCTTGGATGGTACGGGAGCGGGCTACAATGAGCAGTTCTTC

j_call: TRBJ2-1
v_call: TRBV15
clone_size: .
d_call: TRBD2
cdr3_aa: CATSSEMGGYEQFF
cdr3_nt: TGTGCCACCAGCAGCGAGATGGGAGGGTATGAGCAGTTCTTC

j_call: TRBJ2-7
v_call: TRBV7-9
clone_size: .
d_call: TRBD1
cdr3_aa: CASSPRDRGSYEQYF
cdr3_nt: TGTGCCAGCAGCCCCAGGGACAGGGGATCCTACGAGCAGTACTTC

j_call: TRBJ1-1
v_call: TRBV7-2
clone_size: .
d_call: TRBD1
cdr3_aa: CASSLWTGNTEAFF
cdr3_nt: TGTGCCAGCAGCTTATGGACAGGGAACACTGAAGCTTTCTTT

j_call: TRBJ2-1
v_call: TRBV21-1
clone_size: .
d_call: .
cdr3_aa: CASSSEDCSSYNEQFF
cdr3_nt: TGTGCCAGCAGCAGCGAGGACTGTAGCTCCTACAATGAGCAGTTCTTC

j_call: TRBJ1-1
v_call: TRBV7-9
clone_size: .
d_call: .
cdr3_aa: CASREGYGTEAFF
cdr3_nt: TGTGCCAGCCGGGAGGGCTACGGCACTGAAGCTTTCTTT

j_call: TRBJ2-3
v_call: TRBV20-1
clone_size: .
d_call: .
cdr3_aa: CQGGNTDTQYF
cdr3_nt: TGCCAGGGCGGAAACACAGATACGCAGTATTTT

j_call: TRBJ1-1
v_call: TRBV12-2
clone_size: few
d_call: .
cdr3_aa: CASRLEAEGGLNTEAFF
cdr3_nt: TGTGCAAGTCGCTTAGAGGCTGAAGGGGGCTTGAACACTGAAGCTTTCTTT

j_call: TRBJ2-1
v_call: TRBV5-1
clone_size: once
d_call: .
cdr3_aa: CASSQRPEDEQFF
cdr3_nt: TGCGCCAGCAGCCAACGACCGGAGGATGAGCAGTTCTTC

j_call: TRBJ2-7
v_call: TRBV5-1
clone_size: .
d_call: TRBD1
cdr3_aa: CASSLTGRKEEQYF
cdr3_nt: TGCGCCAGCAGCCTGACAGGGCGGAAGGAGGAGCAGTACTTC

j_call: TRBJ2-5
v_call: TRBV11-2
clone_size: .
d_call: TRBD1
cdr3_aa: CASSPRDRGKGETQYF
cdr3_nt: TGTGCCAGCAGCCCGCGCGACAGGGGGAAGGGGGAGACCCAGTACTTC

j_call: TRBJ2-1
v_call: TRBV18
clone_size: .
d_call: TRBD2
cdr3_aa: CASSPRTSGNYNEQFF
cdr3_nt: TGTGCCAGCTCACCGCGGACTAGCGGGAACTACAATGAGCAGTTCTTC

j_call: TRBJ1-2
v_call: TRBV13
clone_size: .
d_call: TRBD1
cdr3_aa: CASSTGQAILYGYTF
cdr3_nt: TGTGCCAGCAGCACGGGACAGGCAATCCTCTATGGCTACACCTTC

j_call: TRBJ2-7
v_call: TRBV19
clone_size: .
d_call: TRBD2
cdr3_aa: CASSNPGLAGGAYEQYF
cdr3_nt: TGTGCCAGTAGTAACCCGGGACTAGCGGGAGGAGCCTACGAGCAGTACTTC

j_call: TRBJ2-2
v_call: TRBV7-8
clone_size: .
d_call: .
cdr3_aa: CASSPVGGNTGELFF
cdr3_nt: TGTGCCAGCAGTCCCGTGGGGGGGAACACCGGGGAGCTGTTTTTT

j_call: TRBJ2-6
v_call: TRBV9
clone_size: .
d_call: .
cdr3_aa: CASPNQGPYSGANVLTF
cdr3_nt: TGTGCCAGCCCTAACCAGGGCCCGTACTCTGGGGCCAACGTCCTGACTTTC

j_call: TRBJ1-2
v_call: TRBV10-3
clone_size: once
d_call: TRBD1
cdr3_aa: CAIRPAGGGLPRPSNYGYTF
cdr3_nt: TGTGCCATTCGTCCGGCAGGGGGCGGCCTTCCCAGGCCGTCTAACTATGGCTACACCTTC

j_call: TRBJ1-3
v_call: TRBV5-5
clone_size: .
d_call: .
cdr3_aa: CASSRYGQLSGNTIYF
cdr3_nt: TGTGCCAGCAGCCGGTATGGACAGCTCTCTGGAAACACCATATATTTT

j_call: TRBJ2-7
v_call: TRBV29-1
clone_size: .
d_call: .
cdr3_aa: CSVDITANEQYF
cdr3_nt: TGCAGCGTCGATATTACAGCCAACGAGCAGTACTTC

j_call: TRBJ2-5
v_call: TRBV7-2
clone_size: .
d_call: TRBD1
cdr3_aa: CASSLPGGPLWGAGETQYF
cdr3_nt: TGTGCCAGCAGCTTACCAGGGGGCCCTCTTTGGGGAGCAGGAGAGACCCAGTACTTC

j_call: TRBJ2-5
v_call: TRBV5-1
clone_size: .
d_call: TRBD2
cdr3_aa: CASSLVASGRETQYF
cdr3_nt: TGCGCCAGCAGCTTGGTGGCTAGCGGGAGGGAGACCCAGTACTTC

j_call: TRBJ2-5
v_call: TRBV28
clone_size: .
d_call: TRBD1
cdr3_aa: CASSRIDRVPETQYF
cdr3_nt: TGTGCCAGCAGCAGGATAGACAGGGTGCCAGAGACCCAGTACTTC

j_call: TRBJ2-7
v_call: TRBV19
clone_size: .
d_call: TRBD1
cdr3_aa: CASSIGTGGNYEQYF
cdr3_nt: TGTGCCAGTAGTATAGGGACAGGGGGGAACTACGAGCAGTACTTC

j_call: TRBJ2-2
v_call: TRBV5-1
clone_size: few
d_call: TRBD1
cdr3_aa: CASSWGQGTGELFF
cdr3_nt: TGCGCCAGCAGCTGGGGACAGGGCACCGGGGAGCTGTTTTTT

j_call: TRBJ2-3
v_call: TRBV11-3
clone_size: .
d_call: .
cdr3_aa: CASSLGTTNTDTQYF
cdr3_nt: TGTGCCAGCAGCTTAGGGACTACAAACACAGATACGCAGTATTTT

j_call: TRBJ2-7
v_call: TRBV7-6
clone_size: medium-sized
d_call: TRBD2
cdr3_aa: CASSPERDLYEQYF
cdr3_nt: TGTGCCAGCAGCCCCGAGCGGGACTTATACGAGCAGTACTTC

j_call: TRBJ1-1
v_call: TRBV18
clone_size: .
d_call: .
cdr3_aa: CASSPIVNTEAFF
cdr3_nt: TGTGCCAGCTCACCTATCGTCAACACTGAAGCTTTCTTT

j_call: TRBJ1-1
v_call: TRBV6-5
clone_size: .
d_call: .
cdr3_aa: CASRFQVNTEAFF
cdr3_nt: TGTGCCAGCAGGTTTCAGGTGAACACTGAAGCTTTCTTT

j_call: TRBJ2-3
v_call: TRBV7-3
clone_size: .
d_call: .
cdr3_aa: CASSPRTGGPDTQYF
cdr3_nt: TGTGCCAGCAGCCCCCGGACAGGAGGGCCAGATACGCAGTATTTT

j_call: TRBJ2-7
v_call: TRBV27
clone_size: .
d_call: .
cdr3_aa: CASSLSGARWYF
cdr3_nt: TGTGCCAGCAGTTTATCGGGAGCCCGATGGTACTTC

j_call: TRBJ2-5
v_call: TRBV21-1
clone_size: .
d_call: .
cdr3_aa: CASSKKSKRHQETQYF
cdr3_nt: TGTGCCAGCAGCAAAAAAAGCAAGCGCCACCAAGAGACCCAGTACTTC

j_call: TRBJ2-2
v_call: TRBV29-1
clone_size: .
d_call: TRBD1
cdr3_aa: CSGMTGGRVGELFF
cdr3_nt: TGCAGCGGAATGACAGGGGGCAGAGTCGGGGAGCTGTTTTTT